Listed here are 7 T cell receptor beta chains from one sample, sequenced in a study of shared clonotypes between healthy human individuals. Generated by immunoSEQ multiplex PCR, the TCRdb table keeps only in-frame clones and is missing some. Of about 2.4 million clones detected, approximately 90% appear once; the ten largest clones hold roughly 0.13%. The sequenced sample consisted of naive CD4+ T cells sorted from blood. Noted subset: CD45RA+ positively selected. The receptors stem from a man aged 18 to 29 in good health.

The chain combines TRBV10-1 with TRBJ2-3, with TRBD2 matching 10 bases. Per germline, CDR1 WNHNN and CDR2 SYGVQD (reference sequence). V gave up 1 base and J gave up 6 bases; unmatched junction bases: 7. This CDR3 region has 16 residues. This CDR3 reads CASSELASGRYDTQYF. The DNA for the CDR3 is TGCGCCAGCAGTGAGTTGGCTAGCGGGAGATACGATACGCAGTATTTT.

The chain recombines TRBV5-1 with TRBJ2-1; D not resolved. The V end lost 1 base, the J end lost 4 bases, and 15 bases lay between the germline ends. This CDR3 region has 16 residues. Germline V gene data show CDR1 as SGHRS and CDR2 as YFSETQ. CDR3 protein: CASSLRGETQYNEQFF. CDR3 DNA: TGCGCCAGCAGCTTGCGAGGAGAAACGCAGTACAATGAGCAGTTCTTC. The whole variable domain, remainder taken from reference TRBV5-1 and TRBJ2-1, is KAGVTQTPRYLIKTRGQQVTLSCSPISGHRSVSWYQQTPGQGLQFLFEYFSETQRNKGNFPGRFSGRQFSNSRSEMNVSTLELGDSALYLCASSLRGETQYNEQFFGPGTRLTVL.

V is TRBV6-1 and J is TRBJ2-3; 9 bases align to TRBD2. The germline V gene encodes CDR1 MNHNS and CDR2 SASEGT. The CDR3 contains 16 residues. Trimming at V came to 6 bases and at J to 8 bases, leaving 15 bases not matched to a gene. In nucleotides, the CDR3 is TGTGCCAGCAGCGAATTTAGCGGGGGCCCAGGAGGTACGCAGTATTTT. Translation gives CASSEFSGGPGGTQYF.

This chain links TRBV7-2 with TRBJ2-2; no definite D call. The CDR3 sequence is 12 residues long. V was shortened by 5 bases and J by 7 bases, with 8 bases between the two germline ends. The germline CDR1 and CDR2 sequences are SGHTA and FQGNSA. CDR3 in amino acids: CASSMRGGELFF. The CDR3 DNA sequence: TGTGCCAGCAGCATGAGAGGCGGGGAGCTGTTTTTT.

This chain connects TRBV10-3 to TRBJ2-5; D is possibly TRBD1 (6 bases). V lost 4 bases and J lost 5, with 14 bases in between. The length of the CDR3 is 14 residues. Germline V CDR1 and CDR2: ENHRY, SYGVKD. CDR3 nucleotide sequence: TGTGCCATCAGTGGGGGGCCAAGGGACGAGACCCAGTACTTC. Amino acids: CAISGGPRDETQYF.

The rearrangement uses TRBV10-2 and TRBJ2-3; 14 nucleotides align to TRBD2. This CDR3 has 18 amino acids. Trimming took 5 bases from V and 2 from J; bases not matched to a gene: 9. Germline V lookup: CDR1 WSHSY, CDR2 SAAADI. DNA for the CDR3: TGCGCCAGCAGTAGGGGACTAGCGGGAGTTTCCCTCACAGATACGCAGTATTTT. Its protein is CASSRGLAGVSLTDTQYF.

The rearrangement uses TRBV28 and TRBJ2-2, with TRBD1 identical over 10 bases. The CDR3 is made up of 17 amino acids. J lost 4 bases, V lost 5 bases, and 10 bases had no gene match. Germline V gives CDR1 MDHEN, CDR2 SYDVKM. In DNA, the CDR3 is TGTGCCAGCAGTCTTCCGGGACAGGGGTTGATCACCGGGGAGCTGTTTTTT. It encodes CASSLPGQGLITGELFF.